Below, one TCR beta chain is given with its context. The CDR3 contains 16 residues. The germline V gene has CDR1 LGHNA and CDR2 YNFKEQ. V was pared by 0 bases and J by 3 bases, with 11 bases between. The sample originates from a study of blood T cell repertoires in COVID-19. In the study overall: Acute and convalescent COVID-19 samples came from the United States, Italy and Spain. In each case, the material was cDNA or gDNA derived from T cells, B-cell-depleted T cells, or PBMCs.

The authors' processing: Estimates of nucleated cell counts were drawn from the amplification of reference gene primers. Profiling relied on immunoSEQ multiplex PCR, and the TCRdb table lists in-frame clones only, not all of them. The V and J calls and the clone size are those of that table, but D and trimming were determined from the DNA. The sample carries some 320,000 clones, approximately 89% recorded once. The chain carries TRBV4-2 and TRBJ2-2, with a weak D call TRBD2 (5 bases). The sequenced sample consisted of peripheral blood. This clonotype was obtained from a young woman who had recovered from COVID-19. The CDR3 is CASSQDLPGYTGELFF. The CDR3 nucleotides are TGTGCCAGCAGCCAAGATCTTCCGGGGTACACCGGGGAGCTGTTTTTT.